The entry that follows covers one TCR beta chain sequence. Antigen unknown. This sample was included in a study of shared clonotypes between healthy human individuals. The study's findings and limits: Clonotypes shared by all four sorted-subset donors had higher generation probabilities than non-shared clonotypes.

The table came from immunoSEQ multiplex PCR; TCRdb's copy has only in-frame clones and leaves some out. The sample carries roughly 2 million clones, under 97% recorded once. V lost 7 bases and J lost 5, with 14 bases in between. This CDR3 has 12 residues. The germline gives CDR1 GTSNPN, CDR2 SVGIG (reference sequence). Sequences were obtained from naive CD4+ T cells sorted from blood. Stated subset: CD45RA+ positively selected. This clonotype was obtained from a man between 18 and 29 years old in good health. The chain links TRBV30 to TRBJ1-1, with TRBD1 as a possible D gene (5 bases). CDR3 bases: TGTGCCTCTATTAGGGGTTGGACTGAAGCTTTCTTT. Its protein product is CASIRGWTEAFF.